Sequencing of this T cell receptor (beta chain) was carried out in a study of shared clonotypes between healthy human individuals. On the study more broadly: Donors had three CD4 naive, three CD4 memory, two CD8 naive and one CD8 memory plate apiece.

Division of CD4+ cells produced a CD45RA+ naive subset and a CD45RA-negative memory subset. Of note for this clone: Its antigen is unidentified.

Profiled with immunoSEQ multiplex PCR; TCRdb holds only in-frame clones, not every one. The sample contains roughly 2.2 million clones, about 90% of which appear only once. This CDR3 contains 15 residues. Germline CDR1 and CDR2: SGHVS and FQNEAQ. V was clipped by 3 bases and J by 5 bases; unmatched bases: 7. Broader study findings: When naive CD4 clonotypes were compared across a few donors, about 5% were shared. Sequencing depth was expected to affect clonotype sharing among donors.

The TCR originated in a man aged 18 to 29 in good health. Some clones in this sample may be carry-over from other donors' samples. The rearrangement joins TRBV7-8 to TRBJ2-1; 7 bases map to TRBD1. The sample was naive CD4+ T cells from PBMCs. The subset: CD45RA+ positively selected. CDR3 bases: TGTGCCAGCAGCTTCAGGGACAGCCTAAACAATGAGCAGTTCTTC. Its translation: CASSFRDSLNNEQFF.